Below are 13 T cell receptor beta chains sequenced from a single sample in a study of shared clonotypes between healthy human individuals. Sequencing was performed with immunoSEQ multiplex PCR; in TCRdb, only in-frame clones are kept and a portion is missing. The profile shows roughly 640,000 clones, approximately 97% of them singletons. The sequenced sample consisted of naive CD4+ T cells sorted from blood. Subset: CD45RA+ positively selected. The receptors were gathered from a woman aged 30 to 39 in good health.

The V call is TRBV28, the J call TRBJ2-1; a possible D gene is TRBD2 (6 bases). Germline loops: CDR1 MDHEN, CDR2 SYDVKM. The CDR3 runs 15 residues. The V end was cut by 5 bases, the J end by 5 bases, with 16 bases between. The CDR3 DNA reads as TGTGCCAGCAGTCCTCGGGGGATGGTGAACAATGAGCAGTTCTTC. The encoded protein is CASSPRGMVNNEQFF.

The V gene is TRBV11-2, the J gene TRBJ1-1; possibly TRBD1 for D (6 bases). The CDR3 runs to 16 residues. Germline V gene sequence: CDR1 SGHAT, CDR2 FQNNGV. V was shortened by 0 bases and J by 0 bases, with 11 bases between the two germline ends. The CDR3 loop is CASSLEKDRLNTEAFF. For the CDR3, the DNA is TGTGCCAGCAGCTTAGAAAAGGACAGATTGAACACTGAAGCTTTCTTT.

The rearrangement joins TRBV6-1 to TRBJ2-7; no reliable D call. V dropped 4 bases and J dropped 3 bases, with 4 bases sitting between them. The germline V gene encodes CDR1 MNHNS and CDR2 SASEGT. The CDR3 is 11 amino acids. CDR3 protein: CASSARYEQYF. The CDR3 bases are TGTGCCAGCAGTGCCCGCTACGAGCAGTACTTC.

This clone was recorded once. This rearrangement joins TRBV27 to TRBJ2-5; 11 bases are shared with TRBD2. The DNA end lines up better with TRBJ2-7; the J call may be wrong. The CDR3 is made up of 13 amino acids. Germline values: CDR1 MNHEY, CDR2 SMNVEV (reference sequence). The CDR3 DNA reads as TGTGCCAGCAGAACTAGCGGGAGTCGCGAGCAGTACTTC. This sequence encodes CASRTSGSREQYF.

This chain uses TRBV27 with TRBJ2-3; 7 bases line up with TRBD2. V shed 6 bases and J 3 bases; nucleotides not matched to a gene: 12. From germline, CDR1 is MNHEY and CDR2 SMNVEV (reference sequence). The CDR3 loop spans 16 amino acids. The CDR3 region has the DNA TGTGCCAGCAGCCCTGCCCCCGGGAGGTCGACAGATACGCAGTATTTT. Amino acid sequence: CASSPAPGRSTDTQYF.

The CDR3 protein is CASSPVVAGARFF. CDR3 DNA: TGCGCCAGCAGCCCGGTGGTAGCGGGAGCTCGGTTCTTC. The rearrangement uses TRBV5-1 and TRBJ2-1, with 9 bases identical to TRBD2. Germline CDR1 is SGHRS and CDR2 is YFSETQ. CDR3 length: 13 amino acids. V shed 4 bases and J 15 bases; nucleotides not matched to a gene: 11.

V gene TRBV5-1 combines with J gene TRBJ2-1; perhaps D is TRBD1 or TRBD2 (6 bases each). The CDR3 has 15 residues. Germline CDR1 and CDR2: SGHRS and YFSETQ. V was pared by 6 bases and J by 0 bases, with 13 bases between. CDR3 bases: TGCGCCAGCAAGAGAGGGGGGAGCTCCTACAATGAGCAGTTCTTC. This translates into CASKRGGSSYNEQFF.

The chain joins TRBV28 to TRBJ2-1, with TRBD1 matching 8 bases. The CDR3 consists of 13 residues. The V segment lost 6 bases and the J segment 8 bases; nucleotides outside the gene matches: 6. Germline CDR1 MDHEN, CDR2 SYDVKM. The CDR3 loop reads CASRRQGIDEQFF. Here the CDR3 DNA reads TGTGCCAGCAGACGACAGGGGATCGATGAGCAGTTCTTC.

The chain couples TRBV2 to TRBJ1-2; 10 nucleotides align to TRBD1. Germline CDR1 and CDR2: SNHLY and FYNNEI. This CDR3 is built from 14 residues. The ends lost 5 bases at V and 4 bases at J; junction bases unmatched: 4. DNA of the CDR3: TGTGCCAGCAGTACCGGGACAGGGGCCTATGGCTACACCTTC. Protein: CASSTGTGAYGYTF.

Here the CDR3 DNA reads TGTGCCAGCAGTGCCTGGACTAGCGGGAACCCAGCCAAAAACATTCAGTACTTC. Encoded protein: CASSAWTSGNPAKNIQYF. The chain joins TRBV6-1 to TRBJ2-4; TRBD2 matches 12 bases. The V gene end was trimmed by 4 bases and the J gene end by 0 bases; junction bases not matched to a gene: 7. The CDR3 spans 18 residues. Germline values: CDR1 MNHNS, CDR2 SASEGT.

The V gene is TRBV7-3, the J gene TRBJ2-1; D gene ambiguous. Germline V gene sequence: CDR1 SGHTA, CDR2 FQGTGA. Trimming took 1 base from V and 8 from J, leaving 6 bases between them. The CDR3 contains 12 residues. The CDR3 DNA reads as TGTGCCAGCAGCTTAAGGCGCGATGAGCAGTTCTTC. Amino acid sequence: CASSLRRDEQFF.

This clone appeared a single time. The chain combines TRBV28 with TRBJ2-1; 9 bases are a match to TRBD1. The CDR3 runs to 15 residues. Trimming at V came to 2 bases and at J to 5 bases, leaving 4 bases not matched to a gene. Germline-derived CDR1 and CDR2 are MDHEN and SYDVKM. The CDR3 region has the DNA TGTGCCAGCAGTTTAGGGGACAGGGAACACAATGAGCAGTTCTTC. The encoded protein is CASSLGDREHNEQFF.

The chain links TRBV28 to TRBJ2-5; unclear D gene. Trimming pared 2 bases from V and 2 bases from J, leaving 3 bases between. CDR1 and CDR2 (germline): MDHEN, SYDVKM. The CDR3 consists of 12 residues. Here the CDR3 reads CASSLPQETQYF. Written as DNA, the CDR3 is TGTGCCAGCAGTTTACCGCAAGAGACCCAGTACTTC.